The 9 T cell receptor beta chains below all came from one sample that was sequenced in a study of CD8 T cells in ankylosing spondylitis. No antigens are known for them. The study, taken as a whole, reports: Characteristic, it appeared, of ankylosing spondylitis blood was a TCR beta motif of 7 or 8 highly homologous variants.

TCRdb re-called the 5' RACE reads with MiXCR, one entry per CDR3 protein. Counted here are about 420,000 distinct CDR3 sequences, about 20% occurring once; the ten biggest clones make up around 16%. Sequencing was carried out using blood, either unsorted or a sorted T cell fraction (not recorded which). The receptors were sampled from a male donor with ankylosing spondylitis.

This clonotype has a handful of counts. The chain combines TRBV5-6 with TRBJ2-7; 9 bases are a match to TRBD2. Germline-derived CDR1 and CDR2 are SGHDT and YYEEEE. This CDR3 contains 18 residues. V gave up 0 bases and J gave up 1 base; unmatched junction bases: 11. The CDR3 DNA sequence: TGTGCCAGCAGCTTGGAAAGCTATAGCGGGAGTAGTTCCTACGAGCAGTACTTC. Translation gives CASSLESYSGSSSYEQYF.

This clonotype was recorded many times. This rearrangement joins TRBV6-5 to TRBJ2-1; perhaps TRBD2 as D (5 bases). The germline V gene encodes CDR1 MNHEY and CDR2 SVGAGI. The ends were cut back, 4 bases at V and 2 bases at J, with 15 bases in the middle. The CDR3 sequence is 16 residues long. CDR3 region: CASSSIGGLTYNEQFF. The CDR3 region has the DNA TGTGCCAGCAGTTCCATCGGAGGACTTACCTACAATGAGCAGTTCTTC.

This chain connects TRBV29-1 to TRBJ2-2, with 8 bases aligning to TRBD1. After removal of 3 bases from V and 4 bases from J, the junction contained 4 bases not matched to a gene. CDR1 SQVTM and CDR2 ANQGSEA come from the germline V gene. This CDR3 has 14 residues. The CDR3 is CSVDPGQGTGELFF. The CDR3 coding sequence is TGCAGCGTTGATCCTGGACAGGGCACCGGGGAGCTGTTTTTT.

This sequence joins TRBV11-3 and TRBJ2-1, with TRBD2 as a possible D gene (5 bases). The CDR3 has 13 residues. Trimming pared 5 bases from V and 9 bases from J, leaving 14 bases between. The germline V gene has CDR1 SGHNT and CDR2 YENEEA. The DNA of the CDR3 is TGTGCCAGCAGCAGGACTGGGATTCGTGAGCAGTTCTTC. This gives the protein CASSRTGIREQFF.

This chain uses TRBV2 with TRBJ2-5, with TRBD1 matching 8 bases. The CDR3 runs to 14 residues. V shed 6 bases and J 2 bases; nucleotides not matched to a gene: 5. From germline, CDR1 is SNHLY and CDR2 FYNNEI. CDR3 region: CASSRDRMQETQYF. The CDR3, as DNA: TGTGCCAGCAGCAGGGACAGGATGCAAGAGACCCAGTACTTC. Together with reference TRBV2 and TRBJ2-5, the CDR3 gives the full variable domain: EPEVTQTPSHQVTQMGQEVILRCVPISNHLYFYWYRQILGQKVEFLVSFYNNEISEKSEIFDDQFSVERPDGSNFTLKIRSTKLEDSAMYFCASSRDRMQETQYFGPGTRLLVL.

J is TRBJ2-3 and V is TRBV10-3; perhaps TRBD2 as D (7 bases). The ends were cut back, 7 bases at V and 1 base at J, with 15 bases in the middle. CDR1 ENHRY and CDR2 SYGVKD come from the germline V gene. This CDR3 spans 15 amino acids. The CDR3 DNA follows: TGTGCCATCAAACCTCGGGGGGCCGGCACAGATACGCAGTATTTT. As protein: CAIKPRGAGTDTQYF.

The genes are TRBV12-3 or TRBV12-4 and TRBJ2-1; 12 positions agree with TRBD2. The CDR3 contains 17 residues. Germline trimming cut 5 bases from V and 1 base from J; bases unmatched to any gene: 6. The CDR3 reads CASSLRTSGMSYNEQFF. The CDR3 nucleotides are TGTGCCAGCAGTCTTCGGACTAGCGGGATGTCCTACAATGAGCAGTTCTTC.

J is TRBJ2-6 and V is TRBV6-2 or TRBV6-3, with a possible D match to TRBD1 (6 bases). The V and J ends lost 0 bases and 4 bases respectively, with 10 bases between them. The CDR3 is 16 residues long. Germline loops: CDR1 MNHEY, CDR2 SVGEGT. The CDR3 DNA is TGTGCCAGCAGTTACTCTCCAGGGGCCGGGGCCAACGTCCTGACTTTC. Translation: CASSYSPGAGANVLTF.

The chain recombines TRBV12-3 or TRBV12-4 with TRBJ2-2, with TRBD1 matching 10 bases. The CDR3 totals 14 residues. The ends lost 10 bases at V and 5 bases at J; junction bases unmatched: 7. This CDR3 is CATRQGAWTGELFF. CDR3 bases: TGTGCCACCCGACAGGGGGCTTGGACCGGGGAGCTGTTTTTT.